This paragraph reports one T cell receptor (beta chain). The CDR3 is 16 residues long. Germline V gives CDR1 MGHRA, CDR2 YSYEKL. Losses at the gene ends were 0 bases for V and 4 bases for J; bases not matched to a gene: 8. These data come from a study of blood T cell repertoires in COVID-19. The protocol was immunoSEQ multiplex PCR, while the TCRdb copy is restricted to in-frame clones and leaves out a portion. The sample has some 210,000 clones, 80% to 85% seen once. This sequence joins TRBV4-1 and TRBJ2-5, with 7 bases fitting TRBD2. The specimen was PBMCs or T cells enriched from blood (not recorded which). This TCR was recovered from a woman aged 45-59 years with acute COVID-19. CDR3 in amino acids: CASSQDHLGGGETQYF. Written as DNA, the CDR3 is TGCGCCAGCAGCCAAGATCATCTGGGGGGGGGAGAGACCCAGTACTTC.